A single sample is the source of the 12 T cell receptor beta chains below, sequenced in a study of blood T cell repertoires in COVID-19. Sequencing used immunoSEQ multiplex PCR; TCRdb keeps in-frame clones, though not all of them. The table includes about 160,000 clones, more than 80% detected once. Sequencing was carried out using peripheral blood. These receptors originate from a human donor in a cohort sampled during active COVID-19.

This chain uses TRBV9 with TRBJ2-2; 7 bases match TRBD2. This CDR3 contains 14 residues. The germline CDR1 and CDR2 sequences are SGDLS and YYNGEE. The trim removed 4 bases at V and 1 base at J, leaving 1 base unmatched. The CDR3 nucleotides are TGTGCCAGCAGCATAGCGGGGAACACCGGGGAGCTGTTTTTT. Protein: CASSIAGNTGELFF.

The rearrangement links TRBV6-6 to TRBJ2-5; 8 bases map to TRBD1. This CDR3 region has 17 residues. CDR1 and CDR2 from the germline V gene are MNHNY and SVGAGI (reference sequence). Germline trimming cut 5 bases from V and 5 bases from J; bases unmatched to any gene: 16. The DNA of the CDR3 is TGTGCCAGCAGTCGAGGACAGGGCGGTCGGTTGGAGGAGACCCAGTACTTC. Encoded protein: CASSRGQGGRLEETQYF.

The chain joins TRBV15 to TRBJ2-7, with D possibly being TRBD1 (6 bases). The CDR3 consists of 14 residues. The V end lost 0 bases, the J end lost 2 bases, and 8 bases lay between the germline ends. Germline V gives CDR1 LNHNV, CDR2 YYDKDF (reference sequence). CDR3 sequence: CATSREQGPYEQYF. In nucleotides, the CDR3 is TGTGCCACCAGCAGAGAACAGGGCCCCTACGAGCAGTACTTC. The variable domain in full, completed from reference TRBV15 and TRBJ2-7, reads DAMVIQNPRYQVTQFGKPVTLSCSQTLNHNVMYWYQQKSSQAPKLLFHYYDKDFNNEADTPDNFQSRRPNTSFCFLDIRSPGLGDTAMYLCATSREQGPYEQYFGPGTRLTVT.

This clone was detected only once. V usage is TRBV9 and J usage is TRBJ1-6, with no clear D. The CDR3 covers 14 residues. The V gene lost 0 bases and the J gene lost 4 bases, with 5 bases spanning the gap. Germline CDR1 SGDLS, CDR2 YYNGEE. Here the CDR3 reads CASSVGVYNSPLHF. The CDR3 DNA reads as TGTGCCAGCAGCGTAGGAGTTTATAATTCACCCCTCCACTTT.

This chain joins TRBV19 and TRBJ2-7; 7 nucleotides match TRBD2. CDR1 and CDR2 from the germline V gene are LNHDA and SQIVND (reference sequence). The CDR3 has 13 residues. The V and J ends lost 5 bases and 5 bases, in that order; junction bases with no gene match: 6. The CDR3 DNA sequence: TGTGCCAGTAGTGCGAAAGCGGGACACGAGCAGTACTTC. Its protein is CASSAKAGHEQYF. Supplemented by reference TRBV19 and TRBJ2-7, the full variable domain reads DGGITQSPKYLFRKEGQNVTLSCEQNLNHDAMYWYRQDPGQGLRLIYYSQIVNDFQKGDIAEGYSVSREKKESFPLTVTSAQKNPTAFYLCASSAKAGHEQYFGPGTRLTVT.

The CDR3 loop reads CASSYLAGGTDTQYF. The CDR3 DNA is TGTGCCAGCAGTTATCTAGCGGGAGGAACAGATACGCAGTATTTT. V and J are TRBV6-2 or TRBV6-3 and TRBJ2-3, with 11 bases identical to TRBD2. The ends lost 3 bases at V and 3 bases at J; junction bases unmatched: 2. The CDR3 contains 15 residues. CDR1 and CDR2 (germline): MNHEY, SVGEGT.

The chain has TRBV20-1 and TRBJ2-3; TRBD2 might be the D (5 bases). The V end was cut by 7 bases, the J end by 8 bases, with 13 bases between. Per the germline V gene, CDR1 is DFQATT and CDR2 is SNEGSKA (reference sequence). This CDR3 comprises 11 residues. CDR3 sequence (DNA): TGCAGTGGTGCCCAACGGGGTACGCAGTATTTT. Amino acids: CSGAQRGTQYF.

V gene TRBV6-5 combines with J gene TRBJ2-1; TRBD2 is a possible D gene (5 bases). Per the germline V gene, CDR1 is MNHEY and CDR2 is SVGAGI. Between the trimmed V and J ends, which lost 6 bases and 6 bases, there was a span of 15 bases. The CDR3 is 14 residues long. CDR3 protein: CASSFKNGGNEQFF. The CDR3 coding sequence is TGTGCCAGCAGCTTCAAAAACGGAGGCAATGAGCAGTTCTTC.

The chain recombines TRBV19 with TRBJ1-4, with a possible D match to TRBD1 (5 bases). CDR1 and CDR2 (germline): LNHDA, SQIVND (reference sequence). The CDR3 runs to 15 residues. The V end lost 1 base, the J end lost 5 bases, and 11 bases lay between the germline ends. The CDR3 loop reads CASSIGQKRNEKLFF. The CDR3 DNA is TGTGCCAGTAGTATAGGACAGAAACGGAATGAAAAACTGTTTTTT.

This clone has at least ten counts. The chain employs TRBV7-9 and TRBJ1-4, with D perhaps matching TRBD1 (5 bases). CDR3 length equals 17 residues. The germline V gene has CDR1 SEHNR and CDR2 FQNEAQ (reference sequence). V lost 4 bases and J 0 bases, leaving 15 bases between the germline ends. Written as DNA, the CDR3 is TGTGCCAGCAGCTCCGGGGGGACTCTGGCAACTAATGAAAAACTGTTTTTT. Translation: CASSSGGTLATNEKLFF.

V and J are TRBV2 and TRBJ2-5; TRBD1 matches 7 bases. Germline V gene lookup returns CDR1 SNHLY and CDR2 FYNNEI. This CDR3 contains 15 residues. V shed 1 base and J 1 base; nucleotides not matched to a gene: 3. The DNA for the CDR3 is TGTGCCAGCAGTGAAGTCGGGACAGCCCAAGAGACCCAGTACTTC. Protein product: CASSEVGTAQETQYF.

The genes are TRBV7-8 and TRBJ1-1; 11 bases agree with TRBD1. The V gene's germline CDR1 is SGHVS and CDR2 FQNEAQ. V gave up 8 bases and J gave up 4 bases; unmatched junction bases: 6. The CDR3 consists of 14 residues. The CDR3 coding sequence is TGTGCCAGCGCCTTGGGACAGGGGGTCACTGAAGCTTTCTTT. Protein product: CASALGQGVTEAFF.